The 2 T cell receptor beta chains in this list originate from one sample, sequenced in a study of blood T cells in healthy people across ages. With a J-beta primer mix and a sample-barcoded 5' primer, a second PCR ran about 7 to 12 cycles. TCRdb re-analysed the 5' RACE reads in MiXCR, keeping a single row per CDR3 protein. The sample yields 790,000 or so distinct CDR3 sequences, about half seen once. Sequencing was done on a sample of blood. These receptors were collected from a man older than 75 in good health.

V and J are TRBV7-9 and TRBJ2-1; 10 bases align to TRBD2. The V gene's germline CDR1 is SEHNR and CDR2 FQNEAQ (reference sequence). This CDR3 spans 15 amino acids. J gave up 9 bases and V 1 base, and 6 bases lay outside the gene matches. The CDR3 DNA reads TGTGCCAGCAGCTTAGTTCGGCTAGCGGGAGTTGAGCAGTTCTTC. It specifies CASSLVRLAGVEQFF.

This clonotype occurred a few times. V is TRBV7-2 and J is TRBJ2-5, with a tentative D call TRBD2 (5 bases). Germline values: CDR1 SGHTA, CDR2 FQGNSA. Trimming took 1 base from V and 4 from J, leaving 13 bases between them. CDR3 size: 15 residues. The CDR3 protein is CASSLGSAGGETQYF. In DNA form, the CDR3 reads TGTGCCAGCAGCTTAGGTTCTGCGGGCGGAGAGACCCAGTACTTC.